The 30 T cell receptor beta chains below come from one sample, sequenced in a study of CD8+CD57+ T cells in acquired aplastic anemia (dated by TCRdb to between 2017 and 2018). The reads were generated on an Illumina HiSeq 2000. Genomic DNA was used as template for profiling of TCR beta VDJ combinations and CDR3 sequences. Using fastp at Q25 and MiXCR, TCRdb reprocessed the public reads and kept productive beta chains. CDR3 protein sequences are deduplicated, and each keeps its most common genes and DNA. In all, the sample holds a few hundred thousand distinct CDR3 sequences, and 25% to 40% of those were seen once. 0.7% to 1% of the sample comes from the top ten. Patients chosen for sequencing had shown expansion of CD8+CD57+ cells by flow cytometry. Sequencing was carried out using sorted CD4+, CD8+, or CD8+CD57+ T cells (not recorded which) from PBMCs. These receptors were taken from a human donor with aplastic anemia.

V is TRBV29-1 and J is TRBJ2-7, with D perhaps TRBD1 or TRBD2 (7 bases each). The CDR3 has 13 residues. Trimming left V 4 bases short and J 1 base short, with 11 bases between. Germline loops: CDR1 SQVTM, CDR2 ANQGSEA. This chain's CDR3 is CSVGGGQSYEQYF. CDR3 nucleotide sequence: TGCAGCGTTGGCGGGGGACAGTCCTACGAGCAGTACTTC.

This clonotype was detected ten times or more. The gene calls are TRBV29-1 and TRBJ1-2; D is uncertain. V gave up 0 bases and J gave up 8 bases, with 19 bases separating them. The CDR3 is 15 amino acids. Germline lookup yields CDR1 SQVTM and CDR2 ANQGSEA. The CDR3, as DNA: TGCAGCGTTGAAGATCTGGCCGCTCCGTGGGGAGGCTACACCTTC. Residues: CSVEDLAAPWGGYTF.

There are many counts of this clonotype. V and J are TRBV24-1 and TRBJ2-1; D call uncertain. The germline V gene has CDR1 KGHDR and CDR2 SFDVKD. The ends were cut back, 3 bases at V and 0 bases at J, with 14 bases in the middle. The CDR3 consists of 17 residues. CDR3: CATSDKGVGSSYNEQFF. The DNA of the CDR3 is TGTGCCACCAGTGATAAAGGAGTCGGCAGCTCCTACAATGAGCAGTTCTTC.

The chain couples TRBV19 to TRBJ2-2; D unclear. Germline CDR1 reads LNHDA; CDR2 reads SQIVND (reference sequence). The CDR3 covers 14 residues. Trimming left V 4 bases short and J 0 bases short, with 6 bases between. CDR3 sequence: CASSTQANTGELFF. CDR3 nucleotides: TGTGCCAGTAGTACCCAGGCGAACACCGGGGAGCTGTTTTTT.

Details on this clonotype: With a much larger clone just one base away, this may be a read error. The rearrangement joins TRBV2 to TRBJ1-3; perhaps TRBD1 as D (6 bases). Germline V gene sequence: CDR1 SNHLY, CDR2 FYNNEI. The CDR3 has 15 amino acids. V was shortened by 7 bases and J by 3 bases, with 16 bases between the two germline ends. The CDR3: CASKGIQGSGNTIYF. The DNA for the CDR3 is TGTGCCAGCAAAGGAATACAGGGAAGTGGAAACACCATATATTTT.

Worth noting for this clonotype: Since a much larger clone is just one base distant, this may be a read error. This chain links TRBV11-2 with TRBJ1-2; 7 bases are shared with TRBD1. The CDR3 loop spans 14 amino acids. Germline lookup yields CDR1 SGHAT and CDR2 FQNNGV. The CDR3 region has the DNA TGCGACAGCAGCCCGGAGACAGGGAGGCATGGCTACACCTTC. It encodes CDSSPETGRHGYTF.

The chain joins TRBV5-4 to TRBJ1-4, with a weak D call TRBD1 (6 bases). The germline V gene has CDR1 SGHNT and CDR2 YYREEE (reference sequence). CDR3 length: 15 residues. V lost 4 bases and J lost 4, with 14 bases in between. CDR3 sequence reads: CASSGGTQVNEKLFF. The CDR3, as DNA: TGTGCCAGCAGCGGAGGGACACAAGTTAATGAAAAACTGTTTTTT.

This clonotype was seen ten or more times. V gene TRBV25-1 combines with J gene TRBJ1-1; D possibly corresponds to TRBD1 (5 bases). This CDR3 has 12 amino acids. Trimming removed 4 bases from V and 10 bases from J, with 13 bases in between. Germline V CDR1 and CDR2: MGHDK, SYGVNS. The CDR3 reads CASSGGAGPAFF. The CDR3 nucleotides read TGTGCCAGCAGTGGAGGGGCAGGGCCAGCTTTCTTT.

This clonotype was recorded a few times. The rearrangement links TRBV19 to TRBJ1-4; 8 bases are shared with TRBD1. J lost 4 bases, V lost 5 bases, and 6 bases had no gene match. Germline V gene lookup returns CDR1 LNHDA and CDR2 SQIVND (reference sequence). The CDR3 totals 15 residues. CDR3 sequence reads: CASSAPTGVNEKLFF. DNA of the CDR3: TGTGCCAGTAGTGCCCCGACAGGGGTTAATGAAAAACTGTTTTTT.

This clonotype was counted many times. V gene TRBV19 combines with J gene TRBJ1-6, with D possibly matching TRBD1 (5 bases). Germline CDR1 is LNHDA and CDR2 is SQIVND (reference sequence). The CDR3 loop spans 15 amino acids. The ends were cut back, 3 bases at V and 6 bases at J, with 12 bases in the middle. CDR3 sequence reads: CASSMDSGTNSPLHF. The CDR3 region has the DNA TGTGCCAGTAGTATGGATTCAGGGACTAATTCACCCCTCCACTTT.

V and J are TRBV19 and TRBJ2-1; D may be TRBD1 (5 bases). The DNA end is a closer match to TRBJ2-7, so the J assignment may be wrong. There are 15 residues in the CDR3. CDR1 and CDR2 (germline): LNHDA, SQIVND (reference sequence). The CDR3, as DNA: TGTGCCAGTAGTATACTGGCAGGGATCTACAATGAGCAGTACTTC. Encoded protein: CASSILAGIYNEQYF.

The gene calls are TRBV2 and TRBJ1-2, with a tentative D call TRBD1 (6 bases). Germline V gene sequence: CDR1 SNHLY, CDR2 FYNNEI. The CDR3 spans 13 residues. V was clipped by 7 bases and J by 11 bases, with 20 bases between them. This chain's CDR3 is CASKISGGGGYTF. The CDR3 DNA follows: TGTGCCAGCAAAATCTCAGGAGGGGGTGGTTACACCTTC.

The chain is built from TRBV10-3 and TRBJ2-6; D gene unclear. Trimming removed 6 bases at V and 4 bases at J, with 10 bases between. The CDR3 loop spans 14 amino acids. Germline-derived CDR1 and CDR2 are ENHRY and SYGVKD. The CDR3 loop is CAIRKATGANVLTF. In nucleotides, the CDR3 is TGTGCCATCAGAAAGGCCACCGGGGCCAACGTCCTGACTTTC.

This clonotype was counted many times. The chain carries TRBV11-2 and TRBJ2-5; tentative D call: TRBD2 (6 bases). Trimming removed 3 bases at V and 1 base at J, with 9 bases between. Germline V gives CDR1 SGHAT, CDR2 FQNNGV. This CDR3 comprises 14 residues. The CDR3 bases are TGTGCCAGCAGCTTTACCGGGGGCCAAGAGACCCAGTACTTC. Translating gives CASSFTGGQETQYF.

This clonotype was seen ten or more times. The chain recombines TRBV29-1 with TRBJ2-2; D tentatively reads TRBD1 or TRBD2 (5 bases each). The CDR3 has 13 residues. Germline V lookup: CDR1 SQVTM, CDR2 ANQGSEA. Deletions cut 6 bases from V and 4 bases from J, with 12 bases between. CDR3: CSVGPYPTGELFF. Written as DNA, the CDR3 is TGCAGCGTGGGACCCTACCCCACCGGGGAGCTGTTTTTT.

This clonotype was seen at least ten times. The chain joins TRBV10-2 to TRBJ1-5, with TRBD1 as a possible D gene (6 bases). V lost 6 bases, J lost 0 bases, and 9 bases lay in between. The CDR3 has 14 residues. Germline loops: CDR1 WSHSY, CDR2 SAAADI. The CDR3 nucleotides are TGCGCCAGCAGACGGACAGCTAGCAATCAGCCCCAGCATTTT. Its translation: CASRRTASNQPQHF.

This clonotype was observed a handful of times. V usage is TRBV20-1 and J usage is TRBJ1-4; no reliable D call. CDR1 DFQATT and CDR2 SNEGSKA come from the germline V gene (reference sequence). Trimming stripped 4 bases from V and 6 bases from J, with 18 bases between. This CDR3 comprises 15 residues. Here the CDR3 reads CSAKTWNTADEKLFF. CDR3 bases: TGCAGTGCTAAGACATGGAACACGGCGGATGAAAAACTGTTTTTT.

The chain is built from TRBV12-3 or TRBV12-4 and TRBJ1-2; 7 bases agree with TRBD1. CDR3 length equals 12 residues. V shed 7 bases and J 7 bases; nucleotides not matched to a gene: 6. The CDR3 region has the DNA TGTGCCAGCAAACGGACAGGTTTTGGCTACACCTTC. It specifies CASKRTGFGYTF.

The chain has TRBV2 and TRBJ2-1; 7 nucleotides line up with TRBD1. This CDR3 comprises 12 residues. CDR1 and CDR2 (germline): SNHLY, FYNNEI. Germline trimming cut 8 bases from V and 8 bases from J; bases unmatched to any gene: 6. This chain's CDR3 is CASSRTGYEQFF. The CDR3 bases are TGTGCCAGCTCTCGGACAGGTTATGAGCAGTTCTTC.

This rearrangement joins TRBV12-3 or TRBV12-4 to TRBJ1-1; perhaps TRBD1 as D (5 bases). The V gene lost 6 bases and the J gene lost 1 base, with 18 bases spanning the gap. This CDR3 contains 16 residues. This chain's CDR3 is CASSRGRGVGNTEAFF. CDR3 coding DNA: TGTGCCAGCAGCCGAGGACGGGGCGTGGGGAACACTGAAGCTTTCTTT.

In its sample, this clonotype was seen many times. The chain employs TRBV20-1 and TRBJ1-6; D perhaps matches TRBD1 (5 bases). V was cut by 3 bases and J by 7 bases, with 13 bases left in between. Germline loops: CDR1 DFQATT, CDR2 SNEGSKA (reference sequence). The CDR3 has 14 residues. In nucleotides, the CDR3 is TGCAGTGCTAGGCTTCGACAGAGAAATTCACCCCTCCACTTT. The encoded protein is CSARLRQRNSPLHF.

This clonotype has ten or more counts. V and J are TRBV20-1 and TRBJ1-6; D not certain. This CDR3 has 13 residues. The germline CDR1 and CDR2 sequences are DFQATT and SNEGSKA (reference sequence). The V and J ends lost 3 bases and 12 bases respectively, with 15 bases between them. The DNA for the CDR3 is TGCAGTGCTAGTACGGGCGCTGAGGGACCCCTCCACTTT. Its protein is CSASTGAEGPLHF.

This chain joins TRBV5-1 and TRBJ2-7; TRBD2 agrees at 8 bases. The CDR3 covers 15 residues. Germline V gives CDR1 SGHRS, CDR2 YFSETQ. The V gene end was trimmed by 6 bases and the J gene end by 0 bases; junction bases not matched to a gene: 8. For the CDR3, the DNA is TGCGCCAGCAAACGGGATAGCGGGACCTCCTACGAGCAGTACTTC. Its translation is CASKRDSGTSYEQYF.

In regard to this clonotype: This may come from a read error, since a much larger clone is one base off. The chain carries TRBV4-3 and TRBJ1-2; D gene uncertain. CDR1 and CDR2 from the germline V gene are LGHNA and YSLEER. The CDR3 covers 12 residues. The CDR3, as DNA: TGCGCCAACAGCCATCCTTCTAGTAGCTACACCTTC. It encodes CANSHPSSSYTF.

The sample holds a few counts of this clonotype. The gene calls are TRBV15 and TRBJ1-2; 8 nucleotides align to TRBD1. The CDR3 runs to 15 residues. The trim removed 10 bases at V and 6 bases at J, leaving 16 bases unmatched. Germline V gives CDR1 LNHNV, CDR2 YYDKDF (reference sequence). The CDR3 DNA sequence: TGTGCCAGCTCACCAGAGGACAGGGTGGGTGATGGCTACACCTTC. Amino acid sequence: CASSPEDRVGDGYTF. The variable domain in full, completed from reference TRBV15 and TRBJ1-2, reads DAMVIQNPRYQVTQFGKPVTLSCSQTLNHNVMYWYQQKSSQAPKLLFHYYDKDFNNEADTPDNFQSRRPNTSFCFLDIRSPGLGDTAMYLCASSPEDRVGDGYTFGSGTRLTVV.

This clonotype appeared many times. This chain uses TRBV7-3 with TRBJ1-2; the D gene is possibly TRBD1 (6 bases). The germline gives CDR1 SGHTA, CDR2 FQGTGA. The CDR3 runs to 18 residues. Trimming stripped 5 bases from V and 0 bases from J, with 22 bases between. The CDR3 loop reads CASSPKVARGGANYGYTF. CDR3 coding DNA: TGTGCCAGCAGCCCAAAGGTCGCCAGGGGAGGCGCTAACTATGGCTACACCTTC.

This clonotype was counted ten times or more. The CDR3 DNA reads as TGTGCCATCAGTGCTCCAAGCTCTGGGGCCAACGTCCTGACTTTC. Translation gives CAISAPSSGANVLTF. The genes are TRBV10-3 and TRBJ2-6; D call uncertain. V lost 4 bases and J lost 0, with 7 bases in between. Germline V CDR1 and CDR2: ENHRY, SYGVKD. The CDR3 sequence is 15 residues long.

Notes on this clonotype: Without the conserved terminal phenylalanine or tryptophan, this CDR3 likely stems from a read error. The J gene is TRBJ2-5, the V gene TRBV2; 8 bases map to TRBD2. CDR3 size: 14 residues. Germline V CDR1 and CDR2: SNHLY, FYNNEI. The V segment lost 1 base and the J segment 4 bases; nucleotides outside the gene matches: 2. The CDR3 loop is CASSEGGGPETQYL. In DNA form, the CDR3 reads TGTGCCAGCAGTGAAGGCGGGGGGCCAGAGACCCAGTACCTC.

This clonotype was observed once. V usage is TRBV6-1 and J usage is TRBJ2-2; 7 bases align to TRBD1. CDR1 is MNHNS and CDR2 is SASEGT in the germline V gene. CDR3 length equals 15 residues. V shed 6 bases and J 0 bases; nucleotides not matched to a gene: 4. This chain's CDR3 is CASRTGTANTGELFF. CDR3 in DNA: TGTGCCAGCAGGACCGGGACAGCGAACACCGGGGAGCTGTTTTTT.

With regard to this clonotype: This sequence may be a read error, since a much larger clone differs from it by one base. This chain uses TRBV9 with TRBJ2-5; D not certain. The CDR3 sequence is 14 residues long. Germline V gene lookup returns CDR1 SGDLS and CDR2 YYNGEE. The CDR3 loop reads CACSVALLPGTQYF. The DNA for the CDR3 is TGTGCCTGCAGCGTAGCACTCCTACCCGGGACCCAGTACTTC. The full variable domain, its missing parts supplied by reference TRBV9 and TRBJ2-5, is DSGVTQTPKHLITATGQRVTLRCSPRSGDLSVYWYQQSLDQGLQFLIQYYNGEERAKGNILERFSAQQFPDLHSELNLSSLELGDSALYFCACSVALLPGTQYFGPGTRLLVL.